This T cell receptor beta chain was captured by sequencing in a study of T cells in localized non-small cell lung cancer. The germline gives CDR1 SGHAT, CDR2 FQNNGV. The V end lost 5 bases, the J end lost 0 bases, and 8 bases lay between the germline ends. The CDR3 covers 14 residues. Here immunoSEQ multiplex PCR was the method, and the copy in TCRdb shows in-frame clones only, minus some. The sample holds fewer than 90,000 clones; roughly four fifths are singletons and the top ten take 2.8%. The chain uses TRBV11-2 and TRBJ1-3; D uncertain. The sequence derives from a man between 35 and 75 years old with stage I lung adenocarcinoma. The specimen was peripheral blood, collected before any cancer treatment. The CDR3 protein is CASSVSSSGNTIYF. CDR3 sequence (DNA): TGTGCCAGCAGCGTCTCCTCCTCTGGAAACACCATATATTTT.